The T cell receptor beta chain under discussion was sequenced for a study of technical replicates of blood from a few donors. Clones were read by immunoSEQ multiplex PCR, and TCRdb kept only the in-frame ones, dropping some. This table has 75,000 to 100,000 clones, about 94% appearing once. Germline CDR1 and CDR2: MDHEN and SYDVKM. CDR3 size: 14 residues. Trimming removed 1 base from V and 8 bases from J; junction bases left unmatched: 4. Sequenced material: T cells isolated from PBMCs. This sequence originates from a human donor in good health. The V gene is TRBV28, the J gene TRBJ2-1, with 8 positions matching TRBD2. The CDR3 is CASSLLGSGDEQFF. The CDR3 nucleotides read TGTGCCAGCAGTTTATTGGGTAGCGGGGATGAGCAGTTCTTC. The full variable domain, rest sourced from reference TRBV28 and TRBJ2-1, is DVKVTQSSRYLVKRTGEKVFLECVQDMDHENMFWYRQDPGLGLRLIYFSYDVKMKEKGDIPEGYSVSREKKERFSLILESASTNQTSMYLCASSLLGSGDEQFFGPGTRLTVL.